This T cell receptor (beta chain) is drawn from a study of T cells in localized non-small cell lung cancer. There are 15 residues in the CDR3. V lost 3 bases and J lost 7; bases outside the gene matches: 11. Per the germline V gene, CDR1 is GTSNPN and CDR2 is SVGIG (reference sequence). Measured with immunoSEQ multiplex PCR; TCRdb has only the in-frame clones, and not every one. The sample contains about 52,000 clones, approximately 86% of which appear only once. The J gene is TRBJ2-1, the V gene TRBV30; 8 bases match TRBD1. The TCR was taken from a female donor with stage II lung adenocarcinoma. The specimen comprised PBMCs, sampled before any cancer treatment. CDR3 sequence: CAWRKDRGVENEQFF. CDR3 coding DNA: TGTGCCTGGAGAAAAGACAGGGGTGTGGAAAATGAGCAGTTCTTC.